This T cell receptor (beta chain) originates from a study of T cell changes during pregnancy in multiple sclerosis. This clone was observed once. The CDR3 totals 14 residues. Trimming cost V 2 bases and J 2 bases, with 11 bases left between them. Method: immunoSEQ multiplex PCR; TCRdb's copy keeps in-frame clones and lacks some. There are around 130,000 clones in the sample; about 96% occur only once, and around 0.4% lies in the top ten. The sample in question was peripheral blood, obtained after pregnancy. The origin of this receptor is a female donor with multiple sclerosis, enrolled in a pregnancy study. The chain has TRBV5-7 and TRBJ2-7; D is perhaps TRBD1 (5 bases). TRBV5-7 is sorted into the ORF group, with uncertain function. CDR3 protein: CASSLTGSTYEQYF. In DNA, the CDR3 is TGTGCCAGCAGCTTAACAGGCAGTACCTACGAGCAGTACTTC.